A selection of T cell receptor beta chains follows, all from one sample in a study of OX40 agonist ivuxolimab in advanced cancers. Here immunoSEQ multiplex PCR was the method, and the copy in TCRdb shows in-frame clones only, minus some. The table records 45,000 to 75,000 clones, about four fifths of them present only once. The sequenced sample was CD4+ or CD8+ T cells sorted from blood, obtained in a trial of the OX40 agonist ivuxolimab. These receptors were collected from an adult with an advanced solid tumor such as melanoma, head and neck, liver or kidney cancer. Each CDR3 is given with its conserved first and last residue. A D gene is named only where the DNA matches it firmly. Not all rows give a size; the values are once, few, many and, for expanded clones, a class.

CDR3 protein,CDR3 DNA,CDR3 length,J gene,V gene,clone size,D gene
CARSWDIPKGKETQYF,TGTGCCAGAAGCTGGGACATTCCGAAGGGGAAAGAGACCCAGTACTTC,16,TRBJ2-5,TRBV5-3,-,-
CASSLEGTGFTDTQYF,TGCGCCAGCAGCTTGGAGGGGACAGGGTTCACAGATACGCAGTATTTT,16,TRBJ2-3,TRBV5-1,-,TRBD1
CAWSAGFLNQPQHF,TGTGCCTGGAGTGCCGGGTTTCTCAATCAGCCCCAGCATTTT,14,TRBJ1-5,TRBV30,once,-
CASSMTGNYGYTF,TGTGCCAGCTCTATGACAGGGAACTATGGCTACACCTTC,13,TRBJ1-2,TRBV18,-,TRBD1
CASSDTGGAGEKLFF,TGTGCCAGCAGTGATACCGGAGGGGCTGGAGAAAAACTGTTTTTT,15,TRBJ1-4,TRBV2,-,-
CSASRQGGAFF,TGCAGTGCTTCTCGGCAGGGGGGAGCTTTCTTT,11,TRBJ1-1,TRBV20-1,few,TRBD1
CAAKGQPNEKLFF,TGTGCCGCCAAGGGACAGCCTAATGAAAAACTGTTTTTT,13,TRBJ1-4,TRBV30,few,TRBD1
CASSMLKNTEAFF,TGTGCCAGTAGTATGCTCAAGAACACTGAAGCTTTCTTT,13,TRBJ1-1,TRBV19,-,-
CASSRQGEGTQYF,TGTGCCAGCTCGCGACAGGGAGAGGGGACCCAGTACTTC,13,TRBJ2-5,TRBV18,-,TRBD1
CASSPGQYTDTQYF,TGTGCCAGCAGCCCAGGACAGTACACAGATACGCAGTATTTT,14,TRBJ2-3,TRBV6-5,-,-
CASSLVGSSYEQYF,TGTGCCAGCAGCTTGGTCGGGAGCTCCTACGAGCAGTACTTC,14,TRBJ2-7,TRBV5-5,once,-